This is a list of T cell receptor beta chains from one sample in a study of shared clonotypes between healthy human individuals. Sequenced by immunoSEQ multiplex PCR; TCRdb stores in-frame clones only, minus some. The sample holds 2 million to 2.5 million clones, more than 85% seen once. Material: naive CD4+ T cells from PBMCs. Receptors were obtained from a man between 18 and 35 years old in good health. Some clones in this sample may be carry-over from other donors' samples. Both conserved end residues are part of each CDR3. Fields, in order: D gene, J gene, V gene, clone size, CDR3 DNA, CDR3 protein. A D gene is named only where the DNA matches it firmly. The size field is filled for only some rows; it gives once, few, many or a size class.

D gene: -
J gene: TRBJ2-1
V gene: TRBV2
clone size: -
CDR3 DNA: TGTGCCAGCTTGCGGGCAAGCACCTACAATGAGCAGTTCTTC
CDR3 protein: CASLRASTYNEQFF

D gene: TRBD1
J gene: TRBJ2-5
V gene: TRBV27
clone size: -
CDR3 DNA: TGTGCCAGCAGGACCCGGGACAGAAGAGAAGAGACCCAGTACTTC
CDR3 protein: CASRTRDRREETQYF

D gene: -
J gene: TRBJ2-1
V gene: TRBV5-1
clone size: -
CDR3 DNA: TGCGCCAGCAGCGCGGATGTGGGTGGGAATGAGCAGTTCTTC
CDR3 protein: CASSADVGGNEQFF

D gene: -
J gene: TRBJ2-2
V gene: TRBV7-3
clone size: -
CDR3 DNA: TGTGCCAGCAGCTCAGGGGCTAGTGGGCGGGCCGGGGAGCTGTTTTTT
CDR3 protein: CASSSGASGRAGELFF

D gene: -
J gene: TRBJ1-2
V gene: TRBV2
clone size: -
CDR3 DNA: TGTGCCAGCGTAAAGGGCTATGGCTACACCTTC
CDR3 protein: CASVKGYGYTF

D gene: -
J gene: TRBJ2-7
V gene: TRBV30
clone size: -
CDR3 DNA: TGTGCCTGGAGTGTATTTGTGGGGGGCGGGTACGAGCAGTACTTC
CDR3 protein: CAWSVFVGGGYEQYF

D gene: TRBD2
J gene: TRBJ2-5
V gene: TRBV11-2
clone size: -
CDR3 DNA: TGTGCCAGCAGCTTAGATTGGGCTAGCGGGTACCAAGAGACCCAGTACTTC
CDR3 protein: CASSLDWASGYQETQYF

D gene: -
J gene: TRBJ1-5
V gene: TRBV7-8
clone size: -
CDR3 DNA: TGTGCCAGCAGCTTAGTTGGCGATCAGCCCCAGCATTTT
CDR3 protein: CASSLVGDQPQHF

D gene: TRBD1
J gene: TRBJ2-2
V gene: TRBV29-1
clone size: -
CDR3 DNA: TGCAGCGTTAAGACCCAGGGGGTTCGGGGGGAGCTGTTTTTT
CDR3 protein: CSVKTQGVRGELFF

D gene: -
J gene: TRBJ1-4
V gene: TRBV18
clone size: -
CDR3 DNA: TGTGCCAGCTCCCCCCCTGGGGGGGCTAATGAAAAACTGTTTTTT
CDR3 protein: CASSPPGGANEKLFF

D gene: TRBD2
J gene: TRBJ2-3
V gene: TRBV7-3
clone size: -
CDR3 DNA: TGTGCCAGCAGCCTACTAGCGGGAGTGGGAGGGGATACGCAGTATTTT
CDR3 protein: CASSLLAGVGGDTQYF

D gene: -
J gene: TRBJ2-5
V gene: TRBV5-4
clone size: -
CDR3 DNA: TGTGCCAGCAGCCTTCATCCGGGACTGATTGTTCAAGAGACCCAGTACTTC
CDR3 protein: CASSLHPGLIVQETQYF

D gene: -
J gene: TRBJ2-1
V gene: TRBV5-4
clone size: -
CDR3 DNA: TGTGCCAGCAGCTTGGGGCTAGGTGCCTACAATGAGCAGTTCTTC
CDR3 protein: CASSLGLGAYNEQFF

D gene: -
J gene: TRBJ2-1
V gene: TRBV9
clone size: -
CDR3 DNA: TGTGCCAGCAGCATCGGGGGAGTTGGGTACAATGAGCAGTTCTTC
CDR3 protein: CASSIGGVGYNEQFF

D gene: TRBD1
J gene: TRBJ1-3
V gene: TRBV5-4
clone size: -
CDR3 DNA: TGTGCCAGCAGCGCGCCACAGGGGACTAGTAACACCATATATTTT
CDR3 protein: CASSAPQGTSNTIYF

D gene: -
J gene: TRBJ1-1
V gene: TRBV25-1
clone size: -
CDR3 DNA: TGTGCCAGCAGTGAGGGACGTCCGAACACTGAAGCTTTCTTC
CDR3 protein: CASSEGRPNTEAFF

D gene: TRBD1
J gene: TRBJ1-5
V gene: TRBV28
clone size: -
CDR3 DNA: TGTGCCAGCAGTTTAGGGACAGGGGCCAATCAGCCCCAGCATTTT
CDR3 protein: CASSLGTGANQPQHF

D gene: TRBD2
J gene: TRBJ2-1
V gene: TRBV5-5
clone size: -
CDR3 DNA: TGTGCCAGCAGCAGTGCGGGGGGCAGTGAGCAGTTCTTC
CDR3 protein: CASSSAGGSEQFF

D gene: TRBD1
J gene: TRBJ2-5
V gene: TRBV5-1
clone size: -
CDR3 DNA: TGCGCCAGCACCTTTCTCGGGACAGCCCAAGAAACCCAGTACTTC
CDR3 protein: CASTFLGTAQETQYF

D gene: TRBD1
J gene: TRBJ1-1
V gene: TRBV5-1
clone size: -
CDR3 DNA: TGCGCCAGCAGCCCCCGGACAGGGGGCGTCACTGAAGCTTTCTTT
CDR3 protein: CASSPRTGGVTEAFF

D gene: -
J gene: TRBJ1-1
V gene: TRBV4-3
clone size: -
CDR3 DNA: TGCGCCAGCAGCCAAGAGGCGGGGGTTTACACTGAAGCTTTCTTT
CDR3 protein: CASSQEAGVYTEAFF

D gene: -
J gene: TRBJ2-5
V gene: TRBV7-9
clone size: -
CDR3 DNA: TGTGCCAGCAGCTTAGCTGGCGGCATCCAAGAGACCCAGTACTTC
CDR3 protein: CASSLAGGIQETQYF

D gene: -
J gene: TRBJ2-5
V gene: TRBV28
clone size: -
CDR3 DNA: TGTGCCAGCAGTTTAAACGTGATAGGAGAGACCCAGTACTTC
CDR3 protein: CASSLNVIGETQYF

D gene: -
J gene: TRBJ2-7
V gene: TRBV27
clone size: -
CDR3 DNA: TGTGCCAGCAGTCCTGATCGGTTGTCCTACGAGCAGTACTTC
CDR3 protein: CASSPDRLSYEQYF

D gene: -
J gene: TRBJ2-7
V gene: TRBV4-2
clone size: -
CDR3 DNA: TGTGCCAGCAGTCAAAGGGAACAATCCTCCTACGAGCAGTACTTC
CDR3 protein: CASSQREQSSYEQYF

D gene: TRBD2
J gene: TRBJ2-5
V gene: TRBV7-2
clone size: -
CDR3 DNA: TGTGCCAGCAGCTTAGCGTGGGTAGCGGGATCGGAACAAGAGACCCAGTACTTC
CDR3 protein: CASSLAWVAGSEQETQYF

D gene: TRBD1
J gene: TRBJ2-3
V gene: TRBV18
clone size: once
CDR3 DNA: TGTGCCAGCTCACCGACAGGGGGCGGCACAGATACGCAGTATTTT
CDR3 protein: CASSPTGGGTDTQYF

D gene: -
J gene: TRBJ2-1
V gene: TRBV7-9
clone size: -
CDR3 DNA: TGTGCCAGCAGTCCGACTATCAATGAGCAGTTCTTC
CDR3 protein: CASSPTINEQFF

D gene: TRBD1
J gene: TRBJ1-1
V gene: TRBV7-2
clone size: once
CDR3 DNA: TGTGCCAGCAGCTTAGGGGTCCGGAGGGACAGTAGGTCTGAAGCTTTCTTT
CDR3 protein: CASSLGVRRDSRSEAFF

D gene: -
J gene: TRBJ1-4
V gene: TRBV7-9
clone size: -
CDR3 DNA: TGTGCCAGCAGCTTAGGCCAGACTCTCACTAATGAAAAACTGTTTTTT
CDR3 protein: CASSLGQTLTNEKLFF

D gene: TRBD2
J gene: TRBJ2-1
V gene: TRBV7-9
clone size: once
CDR3 DNA: TGTGCCAGCAGCTCCCCGATAGGACTAGCGGGAGGATCTGAGCAGTTCTTC
CDR3 protein: CASSSPIGLAGGSEQFF

D gene: TRBD1
J gene: TRBJ1-4
V gene: TRBV5-4
clone size: -
CDR3 DNA: TGTGCCAGCAGCAACCCGGGACAGGCTAGTGAAAAACTGTTTTTT
CDR3 protein: CASSNPGQASEKLFF

D gene: -
J gene: TRBJ1-5
V gene: TRBV28
clone size: -
CDR3 DNA: TGTGCTTCTACCAGGGCTAATCAGCCCCAGCATTTT
CDR3 protein: CASTRANQPQHF

D gene: -
J gene: TRBJ2-7
V gene: TRBV5-4
clone size: once
CDR3 DNA: TGTGCCAGCAGCTTGGATACTGGCTATTTCTACGAGCAGTACTTC
CDR3 protein: CASSLDTGYFYEQYF

D gene: -
J gene: TRBJ1-3
V gene: TRBV15
clone size: once
CDR3 DNA: TGTGCCACCAGCAGAGATCCACAATCTGGAAACACCATATATTTT
CDR3 protein: CATSRDPQSGNTIYF

D gene: -
J gene: TRBJ1-2
V gene: TRBV6-5
clone size: -
CDR3 DNA: TGTGCCAGCAGTCGGGATGGGGCGGGCCTAACCGACTACACCTTC
CDR3 protein: CASSRDGAGLTDYTF

D gene: -
J gene: TRBJ2-7
V gene: TRBV7-2
clone size: -
CDR3 DNA: TGTGCCAGCAGCTTACTGTTGTGGGGCGAGCAGTACTTC
CDR3 protein: CASSLLLWGEQYF

D gene: TRBD1
J gene: TRBJ1-1
V gene: TRBV5-1
clone size: -
CDR3 DNA: TGCGCCAGCAGACAGGGGGCGGCCACTGAAGCTTTCTTT
CDR3 protein: CASRQGAATEAFF

D gene: -
J gene: TRBJ2-7
V gene: TRBV11-2
clone size: once
CDR3 DNA: TGTGCCAGCAGCTTAGCCCATGGACAAAGCTCCTACGAGCAGTACTTC
CDR3 protein: CASSLAHGQSSYEQYF

D gene: -
J gene: TRBJ2-3
V gene: TRBV28
clone size: -
CDR3 DNA: TGTGCCAGCAGTTTAGGCCGGGCGGGGACAGATACGCAGTATTTT
CDR3 protein: CASSLGRAGTDTQYF

D gene: -
J gene: TRBJ2-1
V gene: TRBV4-1
clone size: -
CDR3 DNA: TGCGCCAGCAGCCAACCCCGGCGGACCTCCAATGAGCAGTTCTTC
CDR3 protein: CASSQPRRTSNEQFF

D gene: -
J gene: TRBJ1-4
V gene: TRBV7-2
clone size: -
CDR3 DNA: TGTGCCAGCAGCTTAACAGTAGCAACTAATGAAAAACTGTTTTTT
CDR3 protein: CASSLTVATNEKLFF

D gene: -
J gene: TRBJ2-1
V gene: TRBV5-1
clone size: -
CDR3 DNA: TGCGCCAGCAGCCCCTCCTTCCGGGAGAGGCCCAATGAGCAGTTCTTC
CDR3 protein: CASSPSFRERPNEQFF

D gene: -
J gene: TRBJ1-2
V gene: TRBV19
clone size: -
CDR3 DNA: TGTGCCAGCCAGAACATGGCTAACTATGGCTACACCTTC
CDR3 protein: CASQNMANYGYTF

D gene: -
J gene: TRBJ1-1
V gene: TRBV19
clone size: few
CDR3 DNA: TGTGCCAGTAGTCCCTCGGGGACGGGGAACACTGAAGCTTTCTTT
CDR3 protein: CASSPSGTGNTEAFF

D gene: -
J gene: TRBJ2-7
V gene: TRBV5-1
clone size: -
CDR3 DNA: TGCGCCAGCAGCACCACCCTGGGGAAGCAGTACTTC
CDR3 protein: CASSTTLGKQYF

D gene: TRBD1
J gene: TRBJ2-5
V gene: TRBV7-6
clone size: -
CDR3 DNA: TGTGCCAGCAGCCTCGGGACAGCCCAAGAGACCCAGTACTTC
CDR3 protein: CASSLGTAQETQYF